Below are 23 T cell receptor beta chains sequenced from a single sample in a study of T cell responses to AZD1222 COVID-19 vaccine. Clones were sequenced by immunoSEQ multiplex PCR, and TCRdb holds only the in-frame ones, with some missing. The profile shows around 160,000 clones, 75% to 95% of them singletons. The sequencing here drew on peripheral blood, taken on day 0 of MenACWY control vaccination. The receptors shown here come from an adult in good health.

The rearrangement uses TRBV30 and TRBJ1-3; 7 nucleotides match TRBD1. Germline-derived CDR1 and CDR2 are GTSNPN and SVGIG (reference sequence). With 6 bases clipped from V and 0 bases from J, the junction kept 2 bases outside the gene matches. CDR3 size: 13 residues. CDR3 protein: CACDRDSGNTIYF. CDR3 sequence (DNA): TGTGCCTGTGACAGGGACTCTGGAAACACCATATATTTT.

The chain uses TRBV5-4 and TRBJ1-2, with 10 nucleotides matching TRBD1. This CDR3 contains 15 residues. V trimming: 5 bases; J trimming: 5 bases; junction bases outside the gene matches: 9. Germline V lookup: CDR1 SGHNT, CDR2 YYREEE (reference sequence). As DNA, the CDR3 is TGTGCCAGCAGACAAGTCGGGACAGGGGCATATGGCTACACCTTC. Its protein is CASRQVGTGAYGYTF.

The chain recombines TRBV24-1 with TRBJ1-5; D remains ambiguous. V was clipped by 2 bases and J by 4 bases, with 8 bases between them. This CDR3 is built from 14 residues. Germline assignment: CDR1 KGHDR and CDR2 SFDVKD. The CDR3 spells CATSDSGKNQPQHF. For the CDR3, the DNA is TGTGCCACCAGTGATTCCGGGAAAAATCAGCCCCAGCATTTT.

The CDR3 sequence is CASNEGAGEETQYF. CDR3 nucleotide sequence: TGCGCCAGCAACGAAGGAGCGGGGGAAGAGACCCAGTACTTC. V and J are TRBV5-1 and TRBJ2-5; TRBD2 matches 8 bases. CDR1 is SGHRS, CDR2 YFSETQ, per germline. The CDR3 spans 14 residues. J gave up 3 bases and V 6 bases, and 7 bases lay outside the gene matches.

This chain links TRBV6-4 with TRBJ2-2; TRBD2 matches 10 bases. Losses at the gene ends were 0 bases for V and 5 bases for J; bases not matched to a gene: 3. This CDR3 is 16 amino acids long. Germline CDR1 is MRHNA and CDR2 is SNTAGT. Written as DNA, the CDR3 is TGTGCCAGCAGTGACTCGAAACTAGCGGGGACCGGGGAGCTGTTTTTT. Translation: CASSDSKLAGTGELFF.

This clone was seen a handful of times. V gene TRBV7-9 combines with J gene TRBJ2-1, with 10 bases lining up with TRBD1. V shed 8 bases and J 5 bases; nucleotides not matched to a gene: 3. Germline V CDR1 and CDR2: SEHNR, FQNEAQ (reference sequence). The CDR3 runs to 13 residues. This CDR3 is CASEGTGDNEQFF. The CDR3, as DNA: TGTGCCAGCGAGGGGACAGGGGACAATGAGCAGTTCTTC.

This clone has just one count. This chain joins TRBV14 and TRBJ2-7; 9 bases align to TRBD1. This CDR3 region has 13 residues. Germline V gene sequence: CDR1 SGHDN, CDR2 FVKESK. V gave up 8 bases and J gave up 3 bases; unmatched junction bases: 5. The CDR3 reads CASRGQGRYEQYF. The CDR3 nucleotides are TGTGCCAGCCGCGGACAGGGGCGCTACGAGCAGTACTTC. The complete variable domain, with remaining parts taken from reference TRBV14 and TRBJ2-7, reads EAGVTQFPSHSVIEKGQTVTLRCDPISGHDNLYWYRRVMGKEIKFLLHFVKESKQDESGMPNNRFLAERTGGTYSTLKVQPAELEDSGVYFCASRGQGRYEQYFGPGTRLTVT.

The genes are TRBV7-2 and TRBJ1-5, with TRBD1 identical over 7 bases. Germline lookup yields CDR1 SGHTA and CDR2 FQGNSA. V gave up 5 bases and J gave up 6 bases; unmatched junction bases: 7. The CDR3 contains 14 residues. This CDR3 reads CASSLGQLGQPQHF. The CDR3 bases are TGTGCCAGCAGCCTGGGACAGCTGGGTCAGCCCCAGCATTTT.

V and J are TRBV18 and TRBJ1-1, with D unresolved. The CDR3 extends over 13 amino acids. V lost 2 bases and J lost 6, with 10 bases in between. Germline CDR1 and CDR2: KGHSH and LQKENI. CDR3 coding DNA: TGTGCCAGCTCACCAGCCGAGCAGGCTGAAGCTTTCTTT. Residues: CASSPAEQAEAFF.

This clone turned up a few times. The chain has TRBV27 and TRBJ2-2; 9 bases are shared with TRBD2. V was pared by 3 bases and J by 8 bases, with 7 bases of the junction left unmatched. The CDR3 has 15 amino acids. The germline CDR1 and CDR2 sequences are MNHEY and SMNVEV (reference sequence). The CDR3 coding sequence is TGTGCCAGCAGTTTCGGGCTAGCGGGGCCAGGGGAGCTGTTTTTT. Residues: CASSFGLAGPGELFF.

The genes are TRBV5-4 and TRBJ1-4; D perhaps matches TRBD1 (6 bases). Trimming removed 3 bases at V and 8 bases at J, with 17 bases between. This CDR3 contains 15 residues. Germline V gene sequence: CDR1 SGHNT, CDR2 YYREEE (reference sequence). The CDR3 is CASSSGGGYAEKLFF. CDR3 coding DNA: TGTGCCAGCAGCTCGGGTGGGGGCTATGCCGAAAAACTGTTTTTT.

J is TRBJ1-1 and V is TRBV7-3, with D perhaps TRBD1 (5 bases). V gave up 6 bases and J gave up 1 base, with 12 bases separating them. Looked up from germline, CDR1 is SGHTA and CDR2 is FQGTGA. The CDR3 has 14 residues. CDR3 protein: CASRYGTENTEAFF. The CDR3, as DNA: TGTGCCAGCAGGTACGGGACGGAGAACACTGAAGCTTTCTTT.

This clone was seen a handful of times. This same CDR3 is encoded by further DNA sequences in the sample. V and J are TRBV18 and TRBJ2-5; D is unresolved. The CDR3 has 11 amino acids. Trimming removed 3 bases at V and 1 base at J, with 0 bases between. The germline V gene has CDR1 KGHSH and CDR2 LQKENI. CDR3 protein: CASSPQETQYF. The CDR3 DNA reads TGTGCCAGCTCACCCCAAGAGACCCAGTACTTC. Based on the CDR3 plus reference TRBV18 and TRBJ2-5, the full variable domain is NAGVMQNPRHLVRRRGQEARLRCSPMKGHSHVYWYRQLPEEGLKFMVYLQKENIIDESGMPKERFSAEFPKEGPSILRIQQVVRGDSAAYFCASSPQETQYFGPGTRLLVL.

The V call is TRBV3-1 (or the pseudogene TRBV3-2), the J call TRBJ2-6; no firm D call. Germline assignment: CDR1 LGHDT and CDR2 YNNKEL (reference sequence). V was clipped by 9 bases and J by 0 bases, with 12 bases between them. This CDR3 has 15 amino acids. For the CDR3, the DNA is TGTGCCAGTTCGAACCGAGGCTCTGGGGCCAACGTCCTGACTTTC. It specifies CASSNRGSGANVLTF.

The chain links TRBV11-2 to TRBJ1-5; D might be TRBD1 (6 bases). The CDR3 sequence is 15 residues long. Germline CDR1 reads SGHAT; CDR2 reads FQNNGV. The V gene lost 1 base and the J gene lost 3 bases, with 10 bases spanning the gap. The chain's CDR3 is CASSLVGGFNQPQHF. The CDR3 DNA follows: TGTGCCAGCAGCTTAGTAGGGGGTTTCAATCAGCCCCAGCATTTT. The variable domain in full, completed from reference TRBV11-2 and TRBJ1-5, reads EAGVAQSPRYKIIEKRQSVAFWCNPISGHATLYWYQQILGQGPKLLIQFQNNGVVDDSQLPKDRFSAERLKGVDSTLKIQPAKLEDSAVYLCASSLVGGFNQPQHFGDGTRLSIL.

This chain joins TRBV7-9 and TRBJ1-1, with D possibly being TRBD1 (6 bases). Germline values: CDR1 SEHNR, CDR2 FQNEAQ (reference sequence). The CDR3 is 14 amino acids. Trimming stripped 5 bases from V and 5 bases from J, with 15 bases between. The CDR3 DNA sequence: TGTGCCAGCAGCCCCCCGAGGGGGAGTACTGAAGCTTTCTTT. It codes for CASSPPRGSTEAFF.

This chain links TRBV19 with TRBJ2-2; tentatively, D is TRBD1 or TRBD2 (5 bases each). The germline V gene encodes CDR1 LNHDA and CDR2 SQIVND (reference sequence). This CDR3 is built from 13 residues. Trimming left V 5 bases short and J 9 bases short, with 13 bases between. The CDR3 loop reads CASSPLGPRELFF. The CDR3, as DNA: TGTGCCAGTAGTCCCCTGGGACCGCGGGAGCTGTTTTTT.

The CDR3 is CASSGGQLYEQYF. The CDR3 nucleotides are TGTGCCAGCAGTGGCGGACAGCTCTACGAGCAGTACTTC. V usage is TRBV2 and J usage is TRBJ2-7; D possibly corresponds to TRBD1 (6 bases). Germline CDR1 SNHLY, CDR2 FYNNEI. The CDR3 length is 13 residues. V was shortened by 4 bases and J by 3 bases, with 10 bases between the two germline ends.

The rearrangement uses TRBV13 and TRBJ1-1, with D hard to call. Trimming removed 8 bases at V and 2 bases at J, with 12 bases between. The CDR3 sequence is 13 residues long. Germline V gene data show CDR1 as PRHDT and CDR2 as FYEKMQ (reference sequence). CDR3 bases: TGTGCCAGCTCGTCCCGTCGTAACACTGAAGCTTTCTTT. It codes for CASSSRRNTEAFF.

This clone ranks as medium-sized. The J gene is TRBJ2-7, the V gene TRBV7-9; tentatively, D is TRBD2 (6 bases). The CDR3 length is 16 residues. Trimming took off 3 bases at V and 4 bases at J, with 19 bases between the two ends. The germline gives CDR1 SEHNR, CDR2 FQNEAQ (reference sequence). The CDR3 coding sequence is TGTGCCAGCAGCTTGGAGGAATGGAGGGCGGGATACGAGCAGTACTTC. As protein: CASSLEEWRAGYEQYF.

The rearrangement joins TRBV28 to TRBJ1-1; D possibly corresponds to TRBD1 (5 bases). The ends were cut back, 1 base at V and 1 base at J, with 7 bases in the middle. Germline CDR1 is MDHEN and CDR2 is SYDVKM. The CDR3 spans 14 residues. The CDR3 sequence: CASSLFQGNTEAFF. Here the CDR3 DNA reads TGTGCCAGCAGTTTATTTCAGGGGAACACTGAAGCTTTCTTT.

As for this clone: One end of the junction varies from germline; a read error may be responsible. V is TRBV13 and J is TRBJ1-1, with D possibly matching TRBD1 (6 bases). Germline V gives CDR1 PRHDT, CDR2 FYEKMQ (reference sequence). There are 15 residues in the CDR3. CDR3 amino acids: CASSLGRTGGSEAFF. The CDR3, as DNA: TGTGCCAGCAGCCTAGGAAGGACGGGGGGCTCTGAAGCTTTCTTT.

The chain carries TRBV7-2 and TRBJ2-3; D possibly corresponds to TRBD2 (5 bases). Trimming pared 1 base from V and 4 bases from J, leaving 12 bases between. Germline CDR1 reads SGHTA; CDR2 reads FQGNSA. The CDR3 is 15 amino acids. This CDR3 reads CASSLVVGEADTQYF. The CDR3 DNA is TGTGCCAGCAGCTTAGTGGTGGGAGAGGCAGATACGCAGTATTTT.